Each of the 25 T cell receptor beta chains below was sequenced from the same sample in a study of blood T cells in healthy people across ages. With a J-beta primer mix and a sample-barcoded 5' primer, a second PCR ran roughly 6 to 11 cycles. One entry per CDR3 protein results from TCRdb running MiXCR on the 5' RACE reads. The sample carries some 1.1 million distinct CDR3 sequences, 30% to 40% recorded once. The sample consisted of blood. These receptors were obtained from a man aged 18 to 30 in good health.

A few counts support this clonotype. The CDR3 nucleotides are TGTGCCAGCAGCTTAAGGGAATATGAGACCCAGTACTTC. Protein: CASSLREYETQYF. V usage is TRBV7-2 and J usage is TRBJ2-5, with D uncertain. V shed 2 bases and J shed 5 bases, with 9 bases lying between them. The CDR3 spans 13 residues. The germline V gene has CDR1 SGHTA and CDR2 FQGNSA. The full variable domain, completed using reference TRBV7-2 and TRBJ2-5, is GAGVSQSPSNKVTEKGKDVELRCDPISGHTALYWYRQSLGQGLEFLIYFQGNSAPDKSGLPSDRFSAERTGGSVSTLTIQRTQQEDSAVYLCASSLREYETQYFGPGTRLLVL.

The DNA of the CDR3 is TGTGCCGCGACTGACAGTCCCAATGAAAAACTGTTTTTT. Its protein is CAATDSPNEKLFF. V is TRBV10-3 and J is TRBJ1-4; D may be TRBD1 (5 bases). Germline V lookup: CDR1 ENHRY, CDR2 SYGVKD. The CDR3 has 13 residues. The V end lost 11 bases, the J end lost 5 bases, and 15 bases lay between the germline ends.

The J gene is TRBJ1-1, the V gene TRBV20-1; 7 bases are shared with TRBD1. Germline lookup yields CDR1 DFQATT and CDR2 SNEGSKA (reference sequence). The CDR3 contains 12 residues. The CDR3 here is CSPGTEYTEAFF. The CDR3 bases are TGCAGCCCCGGGACAGAGTACACTGAAGCTTTCTTT.

The chain joins TRBV20-1 to TRBJ2-5; 12 nucleotides align to TRBD1. The J call may be mistaken, given a closer DNA end match to TRBJ2-7. This CDR3 contains 14 residues. Germline V gives CDR1 DFQATT, CDR2 SNEGSKA (reference sequence). The CDR3 region is CSASSGTGGNEQYF. For the CDR3, the DNA is TGCAGTGCCTCTTCCGGGACAGGGGGCAACGAGCAGTACTTC.

This clonotype was found a few times. The chain uses TRBV20-1 and TRBJ1-1; a weak D match, TRBD1 (5 bases). Trimming left V 3 bases short and J 10 bases short, with 27 bases between. This CDR3 is 16 amino acids long. Germline lookup yields CDR1 DFQATT and CDR2 SNEGSKA (reference sequence). The CDR3 sequence is CSARDFLSPGPLGAFF. The CDR3 bases are TGCAGTGCTAGGGATTTCCTATCCCCGGGACCACTCGGAGCTTTCTTT.

This sequence joins TRBV12-3 or TRBV12-4 and TRBJ2-5; the D gene is possibly TRBD1 (5 bases). V was trimmed by 1 base and J by 5 bases, leaving 11 bases between them. This CDR3 is built from 14 residues. The chain's CDR3 is CASSLEGDGETQYF. The CDR3 DNA sequence: TGTGCCAGCAGTTTAGAAGGGGATGGGGAGACCCAGTACTTC.

This clonotype was counted between two and nine times. This chain links TRBV10-3 with TRBJ1-4, with 9 bases identical to TRBD1. The CDR3 covers 15 residues. The germline V gene has CDR1 ENHRY and CDR2 SYGVKD. Unmatched junction bases numbered 2, after V lost 1 base and J lost 5 bases. The CDR3 spells CAISEYRGRNEKLFF. CDR3 DNA sequence: TGTGCCATCAGTGAGTACAGGGGGCGGAATGAAAAACTGTTTTTT.

This chain joins TRBV12-3 or TRBV12-4 and TRBJ1-2, with D possibly being TRBD1 (6 bases). The CDR3 contains 15 residues. V was pared by 5 bases and J by 3 bases, with 16 bases between. The CDR3 DNA sequence: TGTGCCAGCAGTCCACGGACAGACAGGCACTATGGCTACACCTTC. It translates to CASSPRTDRHYGYTF.

With respect to this clonotype: The junction does not match germline at one end; this may be a read error. The gene calls are TRBV27 and TRBJ1-2; D remains unclear. Germline CDR1 and CDR2: MNHEY and SMNVEV (reference sequence). This CDR3 comprises 14 residues. CDR3 protein: CASSPLESTYGCTF. Here the CDR3 DNA reads TGTGCCAGCAGTCCACTCGAGTCTACCTATGGCTGCACCTTC.

This clonotype appeared a few times. The gene calls are TRBV6-6 and TRBJ1-1; 8 bases map to TRBD1. This CDR3 is built from 14 residues. Trimming cost V 2 bases and J 6 bases; bases outside gene matches: 5. CDR1 is MNHNY, CDR2 SVGAGI, per germline (reference sequence). CDR3 nucleotides: TGTGCCAGCAGTTACCATGGACAGGGCTCTGAAGCTTTCTTT. This codes for CASSYHGQGSEAFF.

The chain links TRBV9 to TRBJ2-5; D is possibly TRBD1 (5 bases). This CDR3 has 15 residues. V gave up 0 bases and J gave up 0 bases, with 9 bases separating them. CDR1 and CDR2 from the germline V gene are SGDLS and YYNGEE. CDR3 region: CASSVASGYQETQYF. DNA for the CDR3: TGTGCCAGCAGCGTAGCATCAGGGTACCAAGAGACCCAGTACTTC.

The table lists this clonotype with a few counts. The chain is built from TRBV28 and TRBJ2-1; a weak D match, TRBD2 (6 bases). V was cut by 2 bases and J by 1 base, with 12 bases left in between. Germline assignment: CDR1 MDHEN and CDR2 SYDVKM. The CDR3 extends over 16 amino acids. The CDR3 DNA is TGTGCCAGCAGTTTAACGGCGGGGCTTTCCTACAATGAGCAGTTCTTC. Its protein is CASSLTAGLSYNEQFF.

In this sample, this clonotype turned up a few times. The rearrangement joins TRBV6-6 to TRBJ1-4; no clear D. The V end was cut by 0 bases, the J end by 0 bases, with 5 bases between. CDR1 MNHNY and CDR2 SVGAGI come from the germline V gene (reference sequence). The CDR3 extends over 15 amino acids. The CDR3 loop is CASSYSQATNEKLFF. The CDR3 DNA sequence: TGTGCCAGCAGTTACTCGCAGGCAACTAATGAAAAACTGTTTTTT.

This clonotype was counted between two and nine times. CDR3: CASSQDLGLVGTEAFF. The CDR3, as DNA: TGTGCCAGCAGCCAAGATTTGGGGTTGGTTGGGACTGAAGCTTTCTTT. V gene TRBV4-2 combines with J gene TRBJ1-1, with D unresolved. The CDR3 consists of 16 residues. In germline, CDR1 is LGHNA, CDR2 YNFKEQ. Trimming took 0 bases from V and 5 from J, leaving 16 bases between them.

This chain uses TRBV5-6 with TRBJ2-1; TRBD2 agrees at 12 bases. CDR3 length: 15 amino acids. Germline values: CDR1 SGHDT, CDR2 YYEEEE. J gave up 8 bases and V 4 bases, and 7 bases lay outside the gene matches. The CDR3 DNA reads as TGTGCCAGCAGCATCCTAGCGGGGGGGAACGATGAGCAGTTCTTC. Translating it yields CASSILAGGNDEQFF.

This clonotype was detected only a few times. V gene TRBV20-1 combines with J gene TRBJ1-5; D possibly corresponds to TRBD1 (5 bases). The V gene's germline CDR1 is DFQATT and CDR2 SNEGSKA (reference sequence). V lost 6 bases, J lost 1 base, and 10 bases lay in between. The CDR3 is 13 residues long. This CDR3 is CSARRDSNQPQHF. The DNA for the CDR3 is TGCAGTGCCCGAAGGGACAGCAATCAGCCCCAGCATTTT.

Written as DNA, the CDR3 is TGTGCCAGCAGTTACGACAGCACCAATGAAAAACTGTTTTTT. As protein: CASSYDSTNEKLFF. V gene TRBV6-6 combines with J gene TRBJ1-4; TRBD1 might be the D (5 bases). V lost 2 bases and J 5 bases, leaving 9 bases between the germline ends. The germline gives CDR1 MNHNY, CDR2 SVGAGI (reference sequence). This CDR3 has 14 residues.

The V and J genes are TRBV2 and TRBJ2-1; tentative D call: TRBD2 (6 bases). This CDR3 contains 15 residues. Germline V lookup: CDR1 SNHLY, CDR2 FYNNEI. V shed 9 bases and J shed 2 bases, with 17 bases lying between them. As DNA, the CDR3 is TGTGCCAGGGGCCGAATAGCGGATACCTACAATGAGCAGTTCTTC. Encoded protein: CARGRIADTYNEQFF.

This chain connects TRBV20-1 to TRBJ1-4; 7 nucleotides agree with TRBD1. Germline V lookup: CDR1 DFQATT, CDR2 SNEGSKA (reference sequence). This CDR3 comprises 15 residues. The V segment lost 0 bases and the J segment 4 bases; nucleotides outside the gene matches: 5. CDR3 region: CSARDQGGGNEKLFF. CDR3 bases: TGCAGTGCTAGAGACCAGGGGGGCGGTAATGAAAAACTGTTTTTT.

The rearrangement joins TRBV20-1 to TRBJ1-3; D is possibly TRBD1 (5 bases). CDR3 length equals 16 residues. V lost 3 bases and J 0 bases, leaving 15 bases between the germline ends. Germline CDR1 and CDR2: DFQATT and SNEGSKA (reference sequence). CDR3 amino acids: CSASLRTGDSGNTIYF. The CDR3 bases are TGCAGTGCTAGCCTTAGAACAGGTGACTCTGGAAACACCATATATTTT.

The gene calls are TRBV11-2 and TRBJ2-1; D is possibly TRBD1 (6 bases). Looked up from germline, CDR1 is SGHAT and CDR2 is FQNNGV. V was pared by 5 bases and J by 7 bases, with 15 bases between. The CDR3 length is 14 residues. The CDR3 DNA reads TGTGCCAGCAGCCCTGGGGGCCAAATTAATGAGCAGTTCTTC. The encoded protein is CASSPGGQINEQFF.

V usage is TRBV20-1 and J usage is TRBJ2-3; 7 bases map to TRBD2. This CDR3 is built from 16 residues. The trim removed 3 bases at V and 0 bases at J, leaving 9 bases unmatched. CDR1 and CDR2 from the germline V gene are DFQATT and SNEGSKA (reference sequence). DNA of the CDR3: TGCAGTGCTAGTCCCCAAAGCGGGGTAAGCACAGATACGCAGTATTTT. This sequence encodes CSASPQSGVSTDTQYF.

The DNA for the CDR3 is TGCAGCGTTGAATATAGGGTGAGGAACACTGAAGCTTTCTTT. This encodes CSVEYRVRNTEAFF. The chain recombines TRBV29-1 with TRBJ1-1; D unresolved. The V gene's germline CDR1 is SQVTM and CDR2 ANQGSEA. This CDR3 has 14 amino acids. The V end was cut by 2 bases, the J end by 1 base, with 11 bases between.

This chain links TRBV6-5 with TRBJ1-2; 7 bases fit TRBD1. Looked up from germline, CDR1 is MNHEY and CDR2 is SVGAGI. This CDR3 contains 15 residues. J gave up 2 bases and V 5 bases, and 8 bases lay outside the gene matches. CDR3 sequence (DNA): TGTGCCAGCAGTCCGTCCCGGGACAGCAACTATGGCTACACCTTC. Translation gives CASSPSRDSNYGYTF.

The chain uses TRBV30 and TRBJ2-6; 8 bases are shared with TRBD2. The CDR3 runs 13 residues. Germline V lookup: CDR1 GTSNPN, CDR2 SVGIG (reference sequence). Trimming cost V 7 bases and J 8 bases; bases outside gene matches: 7. CDR3 sequence: CASLGGASNVLTF. CDR3 DNA: TGTGCCTCCCTCGGGGGGGCTTCCAACGTCCTGACTTTC.